Listed below are T cell receptor beta chains from one sample, sequenced in a study of cytomegalovirus exposure and HLA in healthy donors. Measured with immunoSEQ multiplex PCR; TCRdb has only the in-frame clones, and not every one. The sample has 150,000 to 200,000 clones; roughly 85% are singletons. Sequencing used PBMCs. The receptor source for this set is a woman aged 18-29 years in good health and CMV-seronegative. The CDR3 runs from the conserved cysteine through the conserved F or W.

j_call: TRBJ2-4
v_call: TRBV5-6
cdr3_aa: CASSFAGGAKNIQYF

j_call: TRBJ1-2
v_call: TRBV7-2
cdr3_aa: CAGSLRGYGYTF

j_call: TRBJ2-7
v_call: TRBV10-3
cdr3_aa: CAISAGQTKLTYEQYF

j_call: TRBJ1-1
v_call: TRBV6-6
cdr3_aa: CASSPGQWNTEAFF

j_call: TRBJ2-7
v_call: TRBV19
cdr3_aa: CASSIVLTHEQYF

j_call: TRBJ1-3
v_call: TRBV6-1
cdr3_aa: CASSEASTGSSGNTIYF

j_call: TRBJ1-5
v_call: TRBV6-6
cdr3_aa: CASRETGANQPQHF

j_call: TRBJ1-1
v_call: TRBV6-5
cdr3_aa: CASRDLAGNTEAFF

j_call: TRBJ1-2
v_call: TRBV5-8
cdr3_aa: CASSPWDSGYTF

j_call: TRBJ2-7
v_call: TRBV28
cdr3_aa: CASSFQGDTPGEQYF

j_call: TRBJ2-6
v_call: TRBV27
cdr3_aa: CASRVGQGSSGANVLTF

j_call: TRBJ2-7
v_call: TRBV10-1
cdr3_aa: CASAGSGSYEQYF

j_call: TRBJ2-1
v_call: TRBV20-1
cdr3_aa: CSARRTNPIF

j_call: TRBJ2-3
v_call: TRBV11-3
cdr3_aa: CASSSPPFGSDTQYF

j_call: TRBJ2-1
v_call: TRBV29-1
cdr3_aa: CSVPGTSGTAYNEQFF

j_call: TRBJ1-3
v_call: TRBV9
cdr3_aa: CASRNRAGNTIYF

j_call: TRBJ2-1
v_call: TRBV9
cdr3_aa: CASSSIRDGGGIEQFF

j_call: TRBJ2-1
v_call: TRBV30
cdr3_aa: CAWSSGGYNEQFF

j_call: TRBJ1-1
v_call: TRBV5-1
cdr3_aa: CASSSLDSWNTEAFF

j_call: TRBJ2-7
v_call: TRBV7-9
cdr3_aa: CSSSLAGTGRSYEQYF

j_call: TRBJ2-2
v_call: TRBV18
cdr3_aa: CASSPLYSTGGKTGELFF

j_call: TRBJ2-3
v_call: TRBV14
cdr3_aa: CASSQDAAVSSTDTQYF

j_call: TRBJ1-3
v_call: TRBV30
cdr3_aa: CAWIIRGTGNTIYF

j_call: TRBJ1-5
v_call: TRBV7-2
cdr3_aa: CASSPSVTSSNQPQHF

j_call: TRBJ1-2
v_call: TRBV7-2
cdr3_aa: CASSLAPGRGYTF

j_call: TRBJ1-5
v_call: TRBV10-1
cdr3_aa: CASSDPGGVHQPQHF

j_call: TRBJ1-5
v_call: TRBV4-1
cdr3_aa: CASSQEGQVNQPQHF

j_call: TRBJ1-2
v_call: TRBV19
cdr3_aa: CASSMTAGGTYGYTF

j_call: TRBJ1-5
v_call: TRBV28
cdr3_aa: CASSRGQHGDQPQHF

j_call: TRBJ1-1
v_call: TRBV2
cdr3_aa: CASSVKMGQVNTEAFF

j_call: TRBJ2-7
v_call: TRBV4-3
cdr3_aa: CASSQVGSQGEQYF

j_call: TRBJ1-5
v_call: TRBV10-2
cdr3_aa: CASSVMVGTANQPQHF

j_call: TRBJ2-1
v_call: TRBV28
cdr3_aa: CASSSGTSGRNEQFF

j_call: TRBJ1-4
v_call: TRBV7-2
cdr3_aa: CASSLVTSRGDEKLFF

j_call: TRBJ1-3
v_call: TRBV28
cdr3_aa: CASSLTDRAGNTIYF

j_call: TRBJ2-7
v_call: TRBV7-9
cdr3_aa: CASSARDSPYEQYF

j_call: TRBJ2-3
v_call: TRBV6-6
cdr3_aa: CASTNPGTSEDTQYF

j_call: TRBJ2-7
v_call: TRBV7-2
cdr3_aa: CASSPSSYEQYF

j_call: TRBJ1-1
v_call: TRBV6-5
cdr3_aa: CASSIGNTEAFF

j_call: TRBJ2-1
v_call: TRBV29-1
cdr3_aa: CSVGALAGITEEFF

j_call: TRBJ1-2
v_call: TRBV7-8
cdr3_aa: CASTLQGDGYTF

j_call: TRBJ2-7
v_call: TRBV2
cdr3_aa: CASSAGTGVVNEQYF

j_call: TRBJ2-1
v_call: TRBV13
cdr3_aa: CASSHRPDRAYEQFF

j_call: TRBJ2-7
v_call: TRBV7-2
cdr3_aa: CASSSTISYEQYF

j_call: TRBJ2-1
v_call: TRBV7-9
cdr3_aa: CASSLGASGRQEQFF

j_call: TRBJ1-6
v_call: TRBV4-1
cdr3_aa: CASSPRGAINSPLHF

j_call: TRBJ2-5
v_call: TRBV7-8
cdr3_aa: CASSLGVLAGVGEQETQYF

j_call: TRBJ1-3
v_call: TRBV28
cdr3_aa: CASSFQGPSGNTIYF

j_call: TRBJ2-1
v_call: TRBV20-1
cdr3_aa: CSADPRGEQFF

j_call: TRBJ2-7
v_call: TRBV2
cdr3_aa: CASRGLAGRIHEQYF

j_call: TRBJ2-1
v_call: TRBV10-2
cdr3_aa: CASSDWTSGRNEQFF

j_call: TRBJ2-7
v_call: TRBV7-9
cdr3_aa: CAIDRGINEQYF